This TCR beta chain derives from a study of T cell responses to AZD1222 COVID-19 vaccine. Trimming removed 1 base from V and 7 bases from J; junction bases left unmatched: 7. The V gene's germline CDR1 is SEHNR and CDR2 FQNEAQ (reference sequence). The CDR3 contains 16 residues. Note on this clone: Antigen: not known.

Study outcomes and limitations: Repertoires were obtained only post-peak T cell response. Spike-specific TCR breadth and depth went up after people got two AZD1222 doses. Spike as a whole was targeted by vaccine-associated CD4 TCRs, dominant at 160-218 and 743-854.

Some clones are missing from TCRdb's copy, which holds only in-frame ones; the method was immunoSEQ multiplex PCR. The sample has around 130,000 clones; approximately 83% are singletons. This sequence joins TRBV7-9 and TRBJ1-4; 9 positions agree with TRBD1. Here the sequenced sample was peripheral blood, taken on day 0 of AZD1222 vaccination. This receptor was obtained from an adult in good health. The CDR3 loop is CASSLVGTGRGEKLFF. CDR3 coding DNA: TGTGCCAGCAGCTTAGTAGGGACAGGGAGAGGTGAAAAACTGTTTTTT.